The TCR beta chain under discussion was sequenced for a study of blood T cell repertoires in COVID-19. The overall study: The United States, Italy and Spain supplied acute and convalescent COVID-19 samples. PBMCs, B-cell-depleted T cells, or T cells provided the cDNA or gDNA that made up the material.

In the original analysis: For nucleated cells, counts were estimated from reference gene primer amplification. The data were produced by immunoSEQ multiplex PCR, yet TCRdb's version contains in-frame clones alone and is incomplete. Clonal size and the V and J genes are those of that table, whereas D and trimming came from the DNA. The table shows some 58,000 clones, with 90% occurring only once. V was clipped by 1 base and J by 7 bases, with 11 bases between them. The germline V gene encodes CDR1 LGHDT and CDR2 YNNKEL (reference sequence). The CDR3 loop spans 15 amino acids. The material sequenced was peripheral blood. The sequence came from a man aged 35 to 55 with acute or convalescent COVID-19. The chain links TRBV3-1 (or the pseudogene TRBV3-2) to TRBJ1-6; D possibly corresponds to TRBD1 (5 bases). CDR3 sequence reads: CASSQGPRANSPLHF. Written as DNA, the CDR3 is TGTGCCAGCAGCCAAGGTCCCAGGGCCAATTCACCCCTCCACTTT.